This TCR beta chain was recorded in a study of read filtering for tumor transcriptome and immune sequencing. Study-level information: Among patients, around 18 were male and some 15 female, aged about 45 to 90 (mean approximately 62).

This clonotype was counted between two and nine times. Molecular barcoded adaptors covering alpha/delta and beta/gamma chains were used on roughly 400 ng RNA. TCRdb used MiXCR to reprocess the reads, holding one entry per CDR3 protein. The data hold 40,000 to 55,000 distinct CDR3 sequences, with approximately 19% observed a single time. Source material: a population of CD138-negative cells sorted from bone marrow. The receptor was derived from a donor older than 35 with multiple myeloma.

CDR3 sequence (DNA): TGTGCCAGCAGCCCCCTGCTATGGACTGGGGCCAACGTCCTGACTTTC. As protein: CASSPLLWTGANVLTF. The chain links TRBV14 to TRBJ2-6; D not resolved. Germline V lookup: CDR1 SGHDN, CDR2 FVKESK. Deletions cut 4 bases from V and 2 bases from J, with 12 bases between. CDR3 size: 16 residues.